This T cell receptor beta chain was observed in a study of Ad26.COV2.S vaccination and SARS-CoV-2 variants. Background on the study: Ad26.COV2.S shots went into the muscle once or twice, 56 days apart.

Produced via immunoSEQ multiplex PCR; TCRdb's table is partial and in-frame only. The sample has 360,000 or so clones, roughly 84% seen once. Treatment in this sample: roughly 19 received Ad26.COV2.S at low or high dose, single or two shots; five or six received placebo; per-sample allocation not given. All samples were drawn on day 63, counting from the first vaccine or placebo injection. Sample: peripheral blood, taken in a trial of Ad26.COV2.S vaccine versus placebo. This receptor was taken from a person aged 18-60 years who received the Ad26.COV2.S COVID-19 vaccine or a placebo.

The CDR3 DNA follows: TGTGCCAGTACCGTAACAGGGACCACGGGAGTTTTCTTT. The encoded protein is CASTVTGTTGVFF. J is TRBJ1-1 and V is TRBV19; D perhaps matches TRBD1 (6 bases). Trimming took off 7 bases at V and 13 bases at J, with 22 bases between the two ends. In germline, CDR1 is LNHDA, CDR2 SQIVND (reference sequence). This CDR3 has 13 residues.